A single sample gave rise to the 2 T cell receptor beta chains below, sequenced in a study of shared clonotypes between healthy human individuals. Clones were read by immunoSEQ multiplex PCR, and TCRdb kept only the in-frame ones, dropping some. The table includes about 2,500,000 clones, roughly 92% detected once. Sequencing was carried out using naive CD4+ T cells sorted from blood. As to subset: CD45RA+ positively selected. These receptor sequences come from a man aged 18 to 35 in good health.

This clone was seen more than once but under ten times. V usage is TRBV28 and J usage is TRBJ1-5; a weak D match, TRBD1 (6 bases). The CDR3 extends over 14 amino acids. The V end was cut by 4 bases, the J end by 7 bases, with 14 bases between. CDR1 and CDR2 (germline): MDHEN, SYDVKM. The CDR3 DNA sequence: TGTGCCAGCAGTTCGCAGGGGCTAGGGCAGCCCCAGCATTTT. Translated: CASSSQGLGQPQHF.

The rearrangement joins TRBV5-1 to TRBJ1-2; D not resolved. Germline V gene data show CDR1 as SGHRS and CDR2 as YFSETQ. The V end was cut by 1 base, the J end by 8 bases, with 12 bases between. The CDR3 loop spans 13 amino acids. In DNA, the CDR3 is TGCGCCAGCAGCTTGATTTTACATGAAGGCTACACCTTC. Its translation is CASSLILHEGYTF.